What follows are 24 T cell receptor beta chains derived from one specimen sequenced in a study of blood T cells in healthy people across ages. Primers used in a second PCR of roughly 6 to 11 cycles were a sample-barcoded 5' primer and a J-beta primer mix. TCRdb reprocessed the 5' RACE reads via MiXCR and lists one record per CDR3 protein. This table holds some 1.8 million distinct CDR3 sequences, 35% to 50% found once. Specimen: blood. These receptors came from a human donor in good health.

The gene calls are TRBV7-9 and TRBJ2-3, with 9 bases identical to TRBD2. In germline, CDR1 is SEHNR, CDR2 FQNEAQ (reference sequence). V gave up 5 bases and J gave up 1 base; unmatched junction bases: 7. CDR3 length: 16 residues. The DNA for the CDR3 is TGTGCCAGCAGCCGGGGACTAGCACCTGGCACAGATACGCAGTATTTT. Protein sequence: CASSRGLAPGTDTQYF.

This clonotype has more than one count but fewer than ten. V and J are TRBV7-3 and TRBJ2-4; possibly TRBD1 for D (6 bases). The J call may be faulty, since TRBJ2-7 better matches the DNA end. Germline loops: CDR1 SGHTA, CDR2 FQGTGA. The length of the CDR3 is 15 residues. CDR3 nucleotide sequence: TGTGCCAGCAGCTTATCCCCCGGACAGTGGGGCGAGCAGTACTTC. It encodes CASSLSPGQWGEQYF.

The chain carries TRBV7-2 and TRBJ2-3; 10 bases are shared with TRBD2. The CDR3 totals 16 residues. From germline, CDR1 is SGHTA and CDR2 FQGNSA. Trimming cost V 5 bases and J 3 bases; bases outside gene matches: 8. CDR3 residues: CASSLTSGVFTDTQYF. CDR3 DNA: TGTGCCAGCAGCCTAACTAGCGGGGTGTTTACAGATACGCAGTATTTT.

This sequence joins TRBV3-1 and TRBJ2-5, with TRBD2 as a possible D gene (7 bases). Germline V gene sequence: CDR1 LGHDT, CDR2 YNNKEL (reference sequence). The CDR3 has 17 amino acids. Trimming took off 4 bases at V and 1 base at J, with 19 bases between the two ends. CDR3 sequence (DNA): TGTGCCAGCAGCCCCAAGGAACGGGGGGCATTCCAAGAGACCCAGTACTTC. It is translated as CASSPKERGAFQETQYF.

This clonotype has a count of ten or more. CDR3 sequence reads: CASSSGVSTDTQYF. The CDR3 DNA is TGTGCCAGCAGCTCCGGGGTTAGCACAGATACGCAGTATTTT. This chain links TRBV14 with TRBJ2-3; D might be TRBD2 (5 bases). From germline, CDR1 is SGHDN and CDR2 FVKESK. V lost 5 bases and J lost 0, with 9 bases in between. The CDR3 is 14 residues long.

This clonotype was counted only a few times. The CDR3, as DNA: TGCAGCGTAAGACAGCAAGTTAACTATGGCTACACCTTC. It yields the protein CSVRQQVNYGYTF. The chain joins TRBV29-1 to TRBJ1-2, with D possibly matching TRBD1 (5 bases). Germline lookup yields CDR1 SQVTM and CDR2 ANQGSEA. V was clipped by 6 bases and J by 1 base, with 12 bases between them. This CDR3 is built from 13 residues.

This chain uses TRBV3-1 with TRBJ2-1; 11 nucleotides align to TRBD1. CDR3 length equals 17 residues. V dropped 5 bases and J dropped 6; count of bases not matched to a gene: 12. Germline CDR1 and CDR2: LGHDT and YNNKEL (reference sequence). The DNA of the CDR3 is TGTGCCAGCAGCTTGGGTCCGGGGACAGGGGGTAGCAATGAGCAGTTCTTC. It yields the protein CASSLGPGTGGSNEQFF.

V is TRBV20-1 and J is TRBJ2-1; 9 bases map to TRBD2. Germline loops: CDR1 DFQATT, CDR2 SNEGSKA (reference sequence). The CDR3 loop spans 15 amino acids. Trimming cost V 3 bases and J 10 bases; bases outside gene matches: 13. The CDR3 region is CSASSAGGHSYEQFF. The CDR3 bases are TGCAGTGCTAGCAGTGCGGGGGGGCACTCCTACGAGCAGTTCTTC.

The chain carries TRBV28 and TRBJ2-1; tentatively, D is TRBD2 (6 bases). Germline CDR1 and CDR2: MDHEN and SYDVKM. V was trimmed by 3 bases and J by 8 bases, leaving 11 bases between them. CDR3 size: 13 residues. The CDR3 bases are TGTGCCAGCAGTTTGACTAGATGGCATGAGCAGTTCTTC. It yields the protein CASSLTRWHEQFF.

This clonotype was counted only a few times. The V call is TRBV3-1, the J call TRBJ1-4; TRBD1 matches 10 bases. Trimming at V came to 1 base and at J to 5 bases, leaving 1 base not matched to a gene. The length of the CDR3 is 15 residues. From germline, CDR1 is LGHDT and CDR2 YNNKEL (reference sequence). The CDR3 protein is CASSQGGQGNEKLFF. For the CDR3, the DNA is TGTGCCAGCAGCCAAGGGGGACAGGGGAATGAAAAACTGTTTTTT.

The chain joins TRBV4-3 to TRBJ2-4; the D gene is possibly TRBD1 (5 bases). Gene TRBJ2-7 matches the end of the DNA better, so the J call may be wrong. The CDR3 sequence is 15 residues long. Germline CDR1 and CDR2: LGHNA and YSLEER. CDR3 nucleotides: TGCGCCAGCAGCCAAGAGATAGGGGAAACCTACGAGCAGTACTTC. Protein sequence: CASSQEIGETYEQYF.

A single count supports this clonotype. V and J are TRBV7-2 and TRBJ2-1, with 10 bases lining up with TRBD2. Trimming removed 0 bases from V and 2 bases from J; junction bases left unmatched: 7. This CDR3 spans 18 amino acids. Germline CDR1 reads SGHTA; CDR2 reads FQGNSA. In DNA, the CDR3 is TGTGCCAGCAGCTTAGCCCCCCTAGCGGGGGCCCCCTACAATGAGCAGTTCTTC. Amino acids: CASSLAPLAGAPYNEQFF.

The rearrangement uses TRBV7-3 and TRBJ2-3, with a weak D call TRBD1 (6 bases). The V gene lost 5 bases and the J gene lost 1 base, with 10 bases spanning the gap. The CDR3 runs to 14 residues. In germline, CDR1 is SGHTA, CDR2 FQGTGA. The CDR3 DNA is TGTGCCAGCAGCCACCGACAGGGCACAGATACGCAGTATTTT. As protein: CASSHRQGTDTQYF.

This chain links TRBV20-1 with TRBJ1-4, with D perhaps matching TRBD1 (6 bases). The CDR3 has 14 residues. Germline V gene lookup returns CDR1 DFQATT and CDR2 SNEGSKA (reference sequence). Trimming stripped 4 bases from V and 8 bases from J, with 17 bases between. CDR3 loop: CSAINRAFGEKLFF. In nucleotides, the CDR3 is TGCAGTGCTATTAACAGGGCTTTTGGGGAAAAACTGTTTTTT.

The chain combines TRBV7-2 with TRBJ1-2; perhaps TRBD1 as D (6 bases). Germline V gene sequence: CDR1 SGHTA, CDR2 FQGNSA. The CDR3 loop spans 15 amino acids. Trimming cost V 5 bases and J 5 bases, with 18 bases left between them. For the CDR3, the DNA is TGTGCCAGCAGCACAGAAGGGGGGGCCCTTTATGGCTACACCTTC. Amino acids: CASSTEGGALYGYTF.

The genes are TRBV5-1 and TRBJ1-1; D perhaps matches TRBD1 (6 bases). The V gene's germline CDR1 is SGHRS and CDR2 YFSETQ. The CDR3 spans 14 residues. V shed 2 bases and J shed 4 bases, with 12 bases lying between them. This chain's CDR3 is CASSLRGALTEAFF. DNA for the CDR3: TGCGCCAGCAGCTTAAGGGGGGCTCTCACTGAAGCTTTCTTT.

The CDR3 sequence is CASSLRDRGRYGYTF. The CDR3 DNA follows: TGTGCCAGCAGTTTAAGGGACAGGGGACGCTATGGCTACACCTTC. The J gene is TRBJ1-2, the V gene TRBV12-3 or TRBV12-4, with 10 bases matching TRBD1. V gave up 2 bases and J gave up 4 bases; unmatched junction bases: 4. There are 15 residues in the CDR3.

This sequence joins TRBV20-1 and TRBJ2-5, with D tentatively TRBD2 (6 bases). The CDR3 sequence is 17 residues long. Between the trimmed V and J ends, which lost 0 bases and 5 bases, there was a span of 22 bases. From germline, CDR1 is DFQATT and CDR2 SNEGSKA (reference sequence). The CDR3 nucleotides are TGCAGTGCTAGAGACACCACGCTGGAGCTAGCGTGGGAGACCCAGTACTTC. As protein: CSARDTTLELAWETQYF.

In its sample, this clonotype was seen a few times. The rearrangement uses TRBV7-8 and TRBJ2-6, with a possible D match to TRBD2 (7 bases). V gave up 3 bases and J gave up 4 bases, with 16 bases separating them. CDR1 and CDR2 from the germline V gene are SGHVS and FQNEAQ. The CDR3 extends over 17 amino acids. The CDR3 region has the DNA TGTGCCAGCAGCTTCTCCGGGGGGCCGGGGGGGGCCAACGTCCTGACTTTC. This encodes CASSFSGGPGGANVLTF.

The chain joins TRBV4-2 to TRBJ1-6, with TRBD1 as a possible D gene (6 bases). The CDR3 length is 14 residues. Germline V gene data show CDR1 as LGHNA and CDR2 as YNFKEQ. Trimming removed 5 bases at V and 7 bases at J, with 12 bases between. The CDR3, as DNA: TGTGCCAGCAGCAAGGGGGTATTGAATTCACCCCTCCACTTT. This gives the protein CASSKGVLNSPLHF.

CDR3 loop: CASSLQSSGEETQYF. For the CDR3, the DNA is TGTGCCAGCAGCTTACAGTCGTCGGGGGAAGAGACCCAGTACTTC. The V and J genes are TRBV7-2 and TRBJ2-7; D is perhaps TRBD2 (6 bases). The last part of the DNA fits TRBJ2-5 better; the J call may be wrong. The germline gives CDR1 SGHTA, CDR2 FQGNSA. The CDR3 is 15 amino acids.

The genes are TRBV6-2 or TRBV6-3 and TRBJ1-1, with TRBD1 matching 7 bases. The CDR3 runs to 19 residues. Germline CDR1 is MNHEY and CDR2 is SVGEGT. After removal of 2 bases from V and 1 base from J, the junction contained 16 bases not matched to a gene. The CDR3 is CASSYVRFGKGQQNTEAFF. The CDR3 bases are TGTGCCAGCAGTTACGTCAGGTTCGGTAAGGGACAGCAGAACACTGAAGCTTTCTTT.

This clonotype was recorded once. This rearrangement joins TRBV7-3 to TRBJ1-1, with D perhaps matching TRBD1 (5 bases). This CDR3 has 17 residues. Trimming removed 1 base from V and 4 bases from J, with 19 bases in between. Per germline, CDR1 SGHTA and CDR2 FQGTGA. For the CDR3, the DNA is TGTGCCAGCAGCTTAAGAGGTCGGGGGGTTGGGAGCACTGAAGCTTTCTTT. Translated: CASSLRGRGVGSTEAFF.

As DNA, the CDR3 is TGTGCCAGCAGCTTATTCGTGCGGTATGGGGGTGTGACCCAGTACTTC. The encoded protein is CASSLFVRYGGVTQYF. This chain uses TRBV11-1 with TRBJ2-5; D tentatively reads TRBD1 or TRBD2 (5 bases each). Trimming removed 2 bases at V and 7 bases at J, with 20 bases between. In germline, CDR1 is SGHAT, CDR2 FQDESV (reference sequence). CDR3 length: 16 amino acids.